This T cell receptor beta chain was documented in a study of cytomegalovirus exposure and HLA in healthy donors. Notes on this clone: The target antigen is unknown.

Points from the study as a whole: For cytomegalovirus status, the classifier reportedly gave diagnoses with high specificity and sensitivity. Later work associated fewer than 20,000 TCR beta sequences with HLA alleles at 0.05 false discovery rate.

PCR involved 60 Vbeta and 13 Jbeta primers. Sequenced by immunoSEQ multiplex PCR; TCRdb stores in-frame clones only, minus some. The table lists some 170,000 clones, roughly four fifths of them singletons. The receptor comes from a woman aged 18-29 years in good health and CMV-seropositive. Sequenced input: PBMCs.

The CDR3 protein is CASSGERRNYGYTF. The CDR3 bases are TGTGCCTCCTCTGGGGAGCGACGGAACTATGGCTACACCTTC. The J gene is TRBJ1-2, the V gene TRBV10-3; D gene unclear. V was pared by 11 bases and J by 2 bases, with 18 bases between. Germline CDR1 reads ENHRY; CDR2 reads SYGVKD. This CDR3 spans 14 amino acids.